This T cell receptor (beta chain) originates from a study of read filtering for tumor transcriptome and immune sequencing. The V end was cut by 2 bases, the J end by 3 bases, with 14 bases between. CDR1 is SGHRS and CDR2 is YFSETQ in the germline V gene. The CDR3 consists of 15 residues. Molecular barcoded adaptors covering alpha/delta and beta/gamma chains were used on approximately 400 ng RNA. MiXCR, run by TCRdb on the reads, gives a single entry per CDR3 protein. The repertoire holds 100,000 to 150,000 distinct CDR3 sequences, with about 13% as singletons. The sample comprised a population of CD138-negative cells sorted from bone marrow. The rearrangement links TRBV5-1 to TRBJ1-1; D not certain. This TCR was sampled from a donor aged 40 or over with multiple myeloma. The CDR3: CASSFSGPLYTEAFF. The CDR3 nucleotides read TGCGCCAGCAGCTTCAGTGGACCGCTGTACACTGAAGCTTTCTTT.